This T cell receptor (beta chain) was observed in a study of blood T cell repertoires in COVID-19. Study-level information: Sites across the United States, Italy and Spain contributed samples from acute and convalescent COVID-19.

Per the original methods: It was from reference gene primer amplification that nucleated cell counts were estimated. The data were produced by immunoSEQ multiplex PCR, yet TCRdb's version contains in-frame clones alone and is incomplete. From that table come the V and J calls and clone size; the DNA was used to work out D and trimming. The sample holds over 150,000 clones; about 95% are singletons and the top ten take about 0.76%. CDR1 and CDR2 (germline): SEHNR, FQNEAQ (reference sequence). The CDR3 extends over 14 amino acids. Trimming at V came to 5 bases and at J to 1 base, leaving 2 bases not matched to a gene.

The specimen sequenced was peripheral blood. This sequence joins TRBV7-9 and TRBJ2-7, with 10 bases identical to TRBD1. The source of this sequence is a man in his thirties or forties with COVID-19, enrolled during active disease. Written as DNA, the CDR3 is TGTGCCAGCAGCCCGGACAGGGGGTCCTACGAGCAGTACTTC. Translation: CASSPDRGSYEQYF.